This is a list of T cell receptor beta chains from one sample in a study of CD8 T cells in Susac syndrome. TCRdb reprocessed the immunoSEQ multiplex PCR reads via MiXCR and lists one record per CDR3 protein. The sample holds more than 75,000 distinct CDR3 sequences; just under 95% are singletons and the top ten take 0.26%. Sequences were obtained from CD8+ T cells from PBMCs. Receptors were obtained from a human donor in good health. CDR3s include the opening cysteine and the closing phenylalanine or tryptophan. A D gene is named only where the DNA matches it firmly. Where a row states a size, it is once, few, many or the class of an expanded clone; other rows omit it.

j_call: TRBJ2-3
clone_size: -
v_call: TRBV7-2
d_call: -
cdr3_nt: TGTGCCAGCAGCTTGACTTCTGGGCCGACAGATACGCAGTATTTT
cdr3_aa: CASSLTSGPTDTQYF

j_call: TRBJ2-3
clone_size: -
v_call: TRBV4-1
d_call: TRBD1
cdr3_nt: TGCGCCAGCAGCCAAGATGGGACAGTCAGGGATACGCAGTATTTT
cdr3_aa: CASSQDGTVRDTQYF

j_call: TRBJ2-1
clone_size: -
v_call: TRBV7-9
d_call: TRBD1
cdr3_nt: TGTGCCAGCAGCTTAGTGGGGACAGGGAGCTTCAATGAGCAGTTCTTC
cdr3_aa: CASSLVGTGSFNEQFF

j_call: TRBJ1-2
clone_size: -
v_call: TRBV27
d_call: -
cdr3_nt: TGTGCCAGCAGGGGATTCGGGGGCCTTAACTATGGCTACACCTTC
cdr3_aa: CASRGFGGLNYGYTF

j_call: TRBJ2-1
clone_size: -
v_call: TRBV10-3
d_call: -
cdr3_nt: TGTGCCATCAGTGAGCAGTTCTTC
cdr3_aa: CAISEQFF

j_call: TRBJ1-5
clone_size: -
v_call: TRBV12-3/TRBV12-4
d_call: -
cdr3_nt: TGTGCCAGCACCATAGTTAACAATCAGCCCCAGCATTTT
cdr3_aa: CASTIVNNQPQHF

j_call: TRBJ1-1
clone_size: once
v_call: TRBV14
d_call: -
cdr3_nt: TGTGCCAGCAGCCAAGATCCATTCAAGCGGCGGAACACTGAAGCTTTCTTT
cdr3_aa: CASSQDPFKRRNTEAFF

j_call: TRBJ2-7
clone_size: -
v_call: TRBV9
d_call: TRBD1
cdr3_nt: TGTGCCTCGGGACAGGGGAACTACGAGCAGTACTTC
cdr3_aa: CASGQGNYEQYF

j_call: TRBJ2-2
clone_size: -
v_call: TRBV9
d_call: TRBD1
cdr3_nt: TGTGCCAGCAGCGTAGAAAGTACAGGGGGCGCGACCGGGGAGCTGTTTTTT
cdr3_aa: CASSVESTGGATGELFF

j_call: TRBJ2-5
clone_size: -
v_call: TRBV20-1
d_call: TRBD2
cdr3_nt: TGCAGTGCTAGAGAAGTCCCTTATAGGGCTAGCGGGGAGGGAGAGACCCAGTACTTC
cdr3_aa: CSAREVPYRASGEGETQYF

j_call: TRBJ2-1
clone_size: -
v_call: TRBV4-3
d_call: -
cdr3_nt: TGCGCCAGCAGCCAAGATGCGGCTTCAGAGCAGTTCTTC
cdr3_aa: CASSQDAASEQFF

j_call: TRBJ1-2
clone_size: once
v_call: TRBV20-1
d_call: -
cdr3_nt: TGCAGTGCCCGATCCGGCAGTCTTTATGGCTACACCTTC
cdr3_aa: CSARSGSLYGYTF

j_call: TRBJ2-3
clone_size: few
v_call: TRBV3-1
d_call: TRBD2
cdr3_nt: TGTGCCAGCAGCCCGGCGGGAGGAAGCACAGATACGCAGTATTTT
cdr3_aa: CASSPAGGSTDTQYF

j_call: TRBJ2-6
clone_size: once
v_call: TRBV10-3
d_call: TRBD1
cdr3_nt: TGTGCCATCAGTGTCTGGGGACAGGAGTCATCTGGGGCCAACGTCCTGACTTTC
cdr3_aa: CAISVWGQESSGANVLTF

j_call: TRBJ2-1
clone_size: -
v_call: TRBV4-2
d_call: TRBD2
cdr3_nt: TGTGCCAGCAGCCAAGTGGGGCTCGCTAGCGGGGCCACTCCCTCCTACAATGAGCAGTTCTTC
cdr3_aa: CASSQVGLASGATPSYNEQFF

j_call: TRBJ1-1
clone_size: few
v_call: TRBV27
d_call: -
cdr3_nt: TGTGCCAGCAGTTCCGGGACACTGAACACTGAAGCTTTCTTT
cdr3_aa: CASSSGTLNTEAFF

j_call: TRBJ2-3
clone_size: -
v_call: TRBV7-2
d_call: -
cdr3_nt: TGTGCCAGCAGCTTAGCCAGCACCGCAGATACGCAGTATTTT
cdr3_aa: CASSLASTADTQYF

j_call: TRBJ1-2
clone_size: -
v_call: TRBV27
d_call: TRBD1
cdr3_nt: TGTGCCAGCAGTACCTGGACAGGGACATCGGATGGCTACACCTTC
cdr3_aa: CASSTWTGTSDGYTF

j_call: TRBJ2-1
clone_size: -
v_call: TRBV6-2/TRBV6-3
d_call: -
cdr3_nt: TGTGCCAGCAGTCTGAGTGACTACAATGAGCAGTTCTTC
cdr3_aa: CASSLSDYNEQFF

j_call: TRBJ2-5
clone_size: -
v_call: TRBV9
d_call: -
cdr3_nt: TGTGCCAGCACCCCAGGCGGAGGGACAATCAAAGAGACCCAGTACTTC
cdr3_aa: CASTPGGGTIKETQYF

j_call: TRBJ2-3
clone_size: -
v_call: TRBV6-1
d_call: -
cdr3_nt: TGTGCCAGCAGTGAATTGCTAGCTGCTAGCACAGATACGCAGTATTTT
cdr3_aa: CASSELLAASTDTQYF

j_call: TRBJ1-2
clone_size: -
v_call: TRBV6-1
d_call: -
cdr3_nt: TGTGCCAGCAGGGAAACAAGGGCGGCTAACTATGGCTACACCTTC
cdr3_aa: CASRETRAANYGYTF

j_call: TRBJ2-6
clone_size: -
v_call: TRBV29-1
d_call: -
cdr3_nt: TGCAGCGTTGGGGCTTCGGGCCTTGGGGCCAACGTCCTGACTTTC
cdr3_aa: CSVGASGLGANVLTF

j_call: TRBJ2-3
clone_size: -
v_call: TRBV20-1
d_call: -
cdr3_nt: TGCAGTGCTAGTGAAGTTACTAGCACAGATACGCAGTATTTT
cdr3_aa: CSASEVTSTDTQYF

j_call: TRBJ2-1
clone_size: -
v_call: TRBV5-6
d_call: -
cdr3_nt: TGTGCCAGCAGCGGGGGGACCAATGAGCAGTTCTTC
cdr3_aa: CASSGGTNEQFF

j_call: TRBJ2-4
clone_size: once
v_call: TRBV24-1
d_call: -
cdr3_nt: TGTGCCACTTCCCAAGGGCGTATTCAGTACTTC
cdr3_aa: CATSQGRIQYF

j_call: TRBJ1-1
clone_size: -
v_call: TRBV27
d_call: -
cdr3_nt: TGTGCCAGCAGTTCGAGCGGGGCGACTGAAGCTTTCTTT
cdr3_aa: CASSSSGATEAFF

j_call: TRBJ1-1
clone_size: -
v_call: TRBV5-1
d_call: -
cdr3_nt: TGCGCCAGCAGCCTAGGCCTGAAAACGGGGATGAACACTGAAGCTTTCTTT
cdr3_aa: CASSLGLKTGMNTEAFF

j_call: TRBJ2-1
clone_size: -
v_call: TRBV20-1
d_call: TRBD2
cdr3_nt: TGCAGTGCTGCGTCGTCCGGGACTAGCGGGCCGGCTGGTCCGGGTGAGCAGTTCTTC
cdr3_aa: CSAASSGTSGPAGPGEQFF

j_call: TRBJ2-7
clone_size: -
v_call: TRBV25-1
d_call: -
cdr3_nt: TGTGCCAGCAGTGCAACTCCAAGCTCCTACGAGCAGTACTTC
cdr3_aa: CASSATPSSYEQYF

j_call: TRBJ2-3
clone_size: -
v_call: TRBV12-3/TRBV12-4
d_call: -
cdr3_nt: TGTGCCAGCCCATTCGCAGATACGCAGTATTTT
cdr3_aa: CASPFADTQYF

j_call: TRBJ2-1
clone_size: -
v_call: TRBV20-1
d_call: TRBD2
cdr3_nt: TGCAGTGCTACCGGGGGGGGATCCCAGTTCTTC
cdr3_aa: CSATGGGSQFF

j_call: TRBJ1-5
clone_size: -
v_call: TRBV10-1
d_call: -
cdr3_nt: TGCGCCCCTTACCCGGGGGGGGTGGTTCAGCCCCAGCATTTT
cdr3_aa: CAPYPGGVVQPQHF

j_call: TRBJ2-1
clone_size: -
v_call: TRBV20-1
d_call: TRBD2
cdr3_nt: TGCAGTGCTAAGACCCCTAGCGGCCGGGAGCAGTTCTTC
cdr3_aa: CSAKTPSGREQFF

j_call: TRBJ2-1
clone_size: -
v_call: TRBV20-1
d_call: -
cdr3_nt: TGCAGTGCTAGAGATCGTGGATCCTACAGTGAGCAGTTCTTC
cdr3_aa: CSARDRGSYSEQFF

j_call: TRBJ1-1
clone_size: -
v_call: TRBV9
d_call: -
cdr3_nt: TGTGCCAGCAGCGTAATCAGGGATCTGCCGGGAGCTTTCTTT
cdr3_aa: CASSVIRDLPGAFF

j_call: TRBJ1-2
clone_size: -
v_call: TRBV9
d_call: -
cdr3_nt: TGTGCCAGCAGCGTAGGGGGCGCTGACTATGGCTACACCTTC
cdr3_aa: CASSVGGADYGYTF

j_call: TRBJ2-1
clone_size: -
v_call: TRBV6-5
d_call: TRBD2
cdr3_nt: TGTGCCAGCAGTTACAGGCGGGAGGCCGTATATATGGATGAGCAGTTCTTC
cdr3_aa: CASSYRREAVYMDEQFF

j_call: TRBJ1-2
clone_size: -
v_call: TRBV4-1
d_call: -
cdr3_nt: TGCGCCAGCAGCCAAGAAACGGGAGGTGGCTACACCTTC
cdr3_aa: CASSQETGGGYTF

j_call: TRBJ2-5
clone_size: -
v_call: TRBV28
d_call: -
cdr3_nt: TGTGCCAGCAGTTTAATTCGGGGACTGGGCCAAGAGACCCAGTACTTC
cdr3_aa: CASSLIRGLGQETQYF

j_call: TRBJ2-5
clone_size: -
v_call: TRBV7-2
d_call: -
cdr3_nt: TGTGCCAGCAGCTTAGCGCACATACCCACGGCCCAAGAGACCCAGTACTTC
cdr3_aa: CASSLAHIPTAQETQYF

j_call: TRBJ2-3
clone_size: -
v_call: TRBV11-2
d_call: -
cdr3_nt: TGTGCCAGCAGCTTAGGGGGAAACACAGATACGCAGTATTTT
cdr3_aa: CASSLGGNTDTQYF

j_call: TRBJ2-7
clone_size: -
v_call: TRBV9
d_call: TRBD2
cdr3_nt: TGTGCCAGCAGCGTAGGGGCTAGCGGTTCCTACGAGCAGTACTTC
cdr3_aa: CASSVGASGSYEQYF

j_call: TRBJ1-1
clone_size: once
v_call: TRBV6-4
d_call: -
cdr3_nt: TGTGCCAGCAGTCTAACGTCAGGATTATCTGAAGCTTTCTTT
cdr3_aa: CASSLTSGLSEAFF

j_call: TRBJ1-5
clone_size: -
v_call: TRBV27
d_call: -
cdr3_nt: TGTGCCAGCAGTTTTGGAGGGGGGGGTCAGCCCCAGCATTTT
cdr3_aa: CASSFGGGGQPQHF

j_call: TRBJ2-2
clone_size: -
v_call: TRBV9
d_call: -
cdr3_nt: TGTGCCAGCAGCGTAGTCTGGGGCAACACCGGGGAGCTGTTTTTT
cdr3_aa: CASSVVWGNTGELFF

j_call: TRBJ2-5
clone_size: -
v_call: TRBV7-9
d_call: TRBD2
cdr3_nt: TGTGCCAGCAGTCATAGCGGGGGGGCCGAAGAGACCCAGTACTTC
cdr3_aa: CASSHSGGAEETQYF